This TCR beta chain was observed in a study of human T cells and chemical hapten exposure (dated by TCRdb to the early 2020s). The study in broad terms: For sensitization, 2% DPC in acetone was applied to a 2 cm by 2 cm area of upper inner arm skin. For TCR sequencing, blood came from 25 to 30 alopecia patients at anywhere from one to four time points (pre-sensitization, 2, 6 and 24 weeks). Peripheral blood TCR repertoire changes were tracked in vivo in alopecia patients during primary and secondary sensitization to the hapten diphenylcyclopropenone (DPC). Throughout the study period of about 25 weeks, patients also received therapeutic DPC doses to the scalp every week. Blood samples were taken from patients before sensitization (week 0) and at 2, 6 and about 24 weeks after DPC sensitization. The libraries were sequenced as a pool, and the TCR yield per sample differed mostly because of small variations in library volumes within the pool. The mostly female patient cohort included alopecia areata with under or over 50% scalp involvement, alopecia totalis and alopecia universalis. Patch testing was performed on the upper back with Finn chambers containing 0.01% DPC, and the patch tests were scored after 6 days according to International Contact Dermatitis Research Group standards. Results and caveats for the whole study, not just this receptor: Repeated subsampling changed both the strength of the expansion versus patch-test correlation and the threshold at which the correlation became significant. A positive correlation was found between the number of PT1 expanded TCRs and patch test score, with significance reached at thresholds 8, 16 and 32 but not 4. Expanded TCRs formed significantly more large CDR3 similarity clusters than pre-sensitization or healthy control sets, consistent with antigen-driven responses. Because all patients had alopecia, a presumed autoimmune disease, the immune response of the patients might differ from that of healthy individuals. The number of TCRs above 1 in 1000 frequency did not change with DPC sensitization; there was no evidence of global repertoire structure alterations.

V lost 0 bases and J lost 12 bases; the stretch between them is 12 bases long. CDR1 KGHSH and CDR2 LQKENI were looked up in the germline V gene. Its CDR3 holds 13 amino acids, cysteine through phenylalanine. Just CDR3 DNA is preserved here, 39 bases in frame from base 1. What the treatment or condition label conveys for this sample: therapeutic diphenylcyclopropenone sensitization with weekly scalp DPC. Blood at each patch-test visit was drawn before the patch test was applied. To be eligible, patients had to be aged 18 to 70, diagnosed with alopecia and judged suitable for DPC therapy, while pregnant patients were excluded. Unfractionated whole blood was collected in Tempus Blood RNA tubes, and total RNA was extracted from that blood. Details on this clonotype: Its antigen is currently not known. It has no much larger one-base neighbor in the sample; base qualities were not kept.

Library preparation attached unique molecular identifiers to individual cDNA molecules for quantitative, reproducible TCR counting. Both TCR alpha and TCR beta chains were sequenced from each blood RNA sample. On the study's bioinformatics: Samples had a median of approximately 96,000 TCRs, with a range from 23,224 to 690,600. The Decombinator software suite was used to annotate the V, J and CDR3 of the TCR reads. For PS versus PT1 abundance plots, all samples were subsampled to the same number of TCRs (28,000). TCRs were defined as expanded if absent before sensitization and observed at least eight times at the 2-week time point. Starting from the raw public reads, TCRdb applied fastp trimming at Q25, assembled clones with MiXCR and retained in-frame beta chains. Each entry is one CDR3 protein sequence, shown with its most common DNA and genes. These V and J calls rely on TCRdb rather than the paper's analysis. The sample profile shows about 3,500 distinct CDR3 sequences; roughly 50% of them were found once. The leading ten clones occupy 5% to 6.5% of the sample.

The rearrangement joined TRBV18 to TRBJ2-1, with no D gene named confidently. The TCR sequence derives from an adult with alopecia areata. Some clones in this sample may be carry-over from other donors' samples. This table probably holds off-target reads from a library built for another chain. Sequenced material: whole blood, taken before DPC sensitization or 2, 6, or about 24 weeks after (not recorded which). The CDR3: CASSPPSIFRQFF. The bases read TGTGCCAGCTCACCACCGTCCATTTTCAGGCAGTTCTTC.